These 14 T cell receptor beta chains originate from one sample sequenced in a study of identifying expanded T cells in peripheral blood. Assay: immunoSEQ multiplex PCR; the TCRdb copy retains only in-frame clones and omits some. The sample lists 58,000 or so clones; approximately 83% were seen once. The sequencing input was blood. These receptors all stem from a person aged 18-70 years in good health.

The chain joins TRBV6-1 to TRBJ2-7; a weak D match, TRBD1 (6 bases). The CDR3 runs 15 residues. CDR1 and CDR2 (germline): MNHNS, SASEGT. With 9 bases removed from V and 6 bases from J, the gap between germline ends came to 24 bases. The CDR3: CASGGLSRDGSEQYF. CDR3 DNA sequence: TGTGCCAGTGGGGGCCTATCAAGGGACGGTTCCGAGCAGTACTTC.

The chain links TRBV7-9 to TRBJ1-1; D is perhaps TRBD1 (5 bases). Germline V CDR1 and CDR2: SEHNR, FQNEAQ (reference sequence). Trimming stripped 1 base from V and 6 bases from J, with 12 bases between. The CDR3 spans 14 residues. CDR3 loop: CASSLVGGGAEAFF. The CDR3 DNA is TGTGCCAGCAGCTTAGTCGGGGGAGGCGCTGAAGCTTTCTTT.

This clone was recorded once. The chain joins TRBV7-9 to TRBJ2-3; D call uncertain. The CDR3 is made up of 14 amino acids. V lost 3 bases, J lost 3 bases, and 10 bases lay in between. CDR1 and CDR2 from the germline V gene are SEHNR and FQNEAQ (reference sequence). For the CDR3, the DNA is TGTGCCAGCAGCTTTACGGAATATACAGATACGCAGTATTTT. This sequence encodes CASSFTEYTDTQYF.

This clone has more than one count but fewer than ten. The gene calls are TRBV20-1 and TRBJ1-1; no clear D. The CDR3 has 11 residues. Germline V gene lookup returns CDR1 DFQATT and CDR2 SNEGSKA (reference sequence). Trimming shortened V by 5 bases and J by 1 base, and 5 bases separated the two germline ends. CDR3 nucleotides: TGCAGTGCTTTGAGGAACACTGAAGCTTTCTTT. It codes for CSALRNTEAFF.

CDR3 in DNA: TGTGCCAGCAGCAAGGGGCGACAGGGGAAAACCTTC. Translating it yields CASSKGRQGKTF. The chain combines TRBV21-1 with TRBJ1-2; TRBD1, the table's D call, lacks a check against the DNA. TRBV21-1 is a listed pseudogene. CDR3 length equals 12 residues.

The chain carries TRBV11-2 and TRBJ2-7; D might be TRBD1 (6 bases). Trimming took off 5 bases at V and 7 bases at J, with 15 bases between the two ends. Germline CDR1 is SGHAT and CDR2 is FQNNGV. The CDR3 extends over 13 amino acids. The CDR3 region has the DNA TGTGCCAGCAGCCCGAACAGGGATCGGGAGCAGTACTTC. Translated: CASSPNRDREQYF.

The gene calls are TRBV6-5 and TRBJ1-1, with a weak D call TRBD1 (5 bases). V gave up 5 bases and J gave up 3 bases, with 10 bases separating them. This CDR3 is built from 13 residues. The germline V gene has CDR1 MNHEY and CDR2 SVGAGI. CDR3 protein: CASSEWGDTEAFF. CDR3 bases: TGTGCCAGCAGTGAATGGGGGGACACTGAAGCTTTCTTT.

The chain combines TRBV7-8 with TRBJ1-1; D call uncertain. The CDR3 sequence is 14 residues long. V was clipped by 3 bases and J by 0 bases, with 8 bases between them. CDR1 SGHVS and CDR2 FQNEAQ come from the germline V gene. This chain's CDR3 is CASSFNDMNTEAFF. CDR3 in DNA: TGTGCCAGCAGCTTTAACGACATGAACACTGAAGCTTTCTTT.

The chain links TRBV1 to TRBJ2-7; TRBD1, the table's D call, was not compared with the DNA. TRBV1 is assigned pseudogene status. The CDR3 covers 16 residues. CDR3 DNA sequence: TGCACCAGCAGCCAAGATTGGGACAGGGGGCAAAACGAGCAGTACGTC. It yields the protein CTSSQDWDRGQNEQYV.

This clone was counted a single time. This sequence joins TRBV7-2 and TRBJ2-5; D not certain. Trimming shortened V by 3 bases and J by 5 bases, and 10 bases separated the two germline ends. Looked up from germline, CDR1 is SGHTA and CDR2 is FQGNSA. The CDR3 sequence is 13 residues long. CDR3 protein: CASSFIVSETQYF. The CDR3 DNA follows: TGTGCCAGCAGCTTTATTGTATCGGAGACCCAGTACTTC. Using reference TRBV7-2 and TRBJ2-5 for the parts outside the CDR3, the full variable domain is GAGVSQSPSNKVTEKGKDVELRCDPISGHTALYWYRQSLGQGLEFLIYFQGNSAPDKSGLPSDRFSAERTGGSVSTLTIQRTQQEDSAVYLCASSFIVSETQYFGPGTRLLVL.

This chain joins TRBV15 and TRBJ1-2; 7 positions agree with TRBD1. The junction had 3 bases not matched to a gene; V was cut back by 0 bases and J by 2 bases. The CDR3 totals 15 residues. Germline V CDR1 and CDR2: LNHNV, YYDKDF (reference sequence). CDR3 sequence (DNA): TGTGCCACCAGCAGAGATCTGGGACAGAACTATGGCTACACCTTC. Its translation is CATSRDLGQNYGYTF.

This chain joins TRBV6-6 and TRBJ1-2; possible D gene TRBD1, 5 bases. Germline CDR1 reads MNHNY; CDR2 reads SVGAGI (reference sequence). This CDR3 is built from 12 residues. V was pared by 8 bases and J by 2 bases, with 9 bases between. CDR3 nucleotides: TGTGCCAGCGGACATCCGAACTATGGCTACACCTTC. It codes for CASGHPNYGYTF.

The chain couples TRBV30 to TRBJ2-7; D gene unclear. V lost 3 bases and J 1 base, leaving 4 bases between the germline ends. The CDR3 consists of 11 residues. The V gene's germline CDR1 is GTSNPN and CDR2 SVGIG (reference sequence). The CDR3 DNA reads as TGTGCCTGGAGGGTATCCTACGAGCAGTACTTC. Amino acids: CAWRVSYEQYF.

The rearrangement joins TRBV5-1 to TRBJ1-4, with 9 bases fitting TRBD1. The CDR3 is 15 amino acids. V was clipped by 0 bases and J by 8 bases; unmatched bases: 5. Looked up from germline, CDR1 is SGHRS and CDR2 is YFSETQ. The CDR3 DNA follows: TGCGCCAGCAGCTTGGGCCGGGACAGGGACGAAAAACTGTTTTTT. Protein: CASSLGRDRDEKLFF.